The clone carrying this T cell receptor (beta chain) is a singleton in its sample. Its antigen is undetermined. These data originate in a study of T cells in Graves' hyperthyroidism and ophthalmopathy. The CDR3 consists of 12 residues. The germline CDR1 and CDR2 sequences are SGDLS and YYNGEE. Trimming shortened V by 5 bases and J by 6 bases, and 11 bases separated the two germline ends. Exclusion followed for patients with uncontrolled infection, other autoimmune disease, pregnancy or lactation. Clinical symptoms, serum thyroxine, TRAb, thyroid ultrasound and orbital computed tomography established diagnosis. TCR beta CDR3 sequences were amplified from RNA transcripts. The TCR CDR3 was amplified in a first-round RT-PCR using the HTBI primer set. MiXCR was run by TCRdb on the multiplex PCR reads, yielding one entry per CDR3 protein. In the table there are over 500,000 distinct CDR3 sequences, roughly a sixth of which are singletons.

Regarding the study as a whole: In the analysis, a 13 V-J model separated ophthalmopathy from stable hyperthyroidism. Most clonotypes expanded in the thyroid (above 0.001) were also present in blood.

The rearrangement links TRBV9 to TRBJ1-1; D is undetermined. The material sequenced was blood. This receptor was identified in a young woman with Graves' ophthalmopathy. This CDR3 reads CASSPGLPEAFF. As DNA, the CDR3 is TGTGCCAGCAGTCCGGGTTTGCCTGAAGCTTTCTTT.